These 26 T cell receptor beta chains share one sample of origin, sequenced in a study of blood T cells in healthy people across ages. Primed by a sample-barcoded 5' primer and a J-beta primer mix, a second PCR proceeded for 7 to 11 cycles. From the 5' RACE reads, TCRdb called clonotypes with MiXCR, one entry per CDR3 protein. The table includes over 1,300,000 distinct CDR3 sequences, roughly 64% detected once. The specimen sequenced was blood. These receptors were collected from a man aged 18-30 years in good health.

At least ten counts were recorded for this clonotype. The rearrangement links TRBV20-1 to TRBJ2-1, with TRBD2 identical over 7 bases. The CDR3 covers 15 residues. Germline trimming cut 6 bases from V and 6 bases from J; bases unmatched to any gene: 14. Germline lookup yields CDR1 DFQATT and CDR2 SNEGSKA (reference sequence). In nucleotides, the CDR3 is TGCAGTGCCCCTAGGAGCGGGGTTGAGGTCAATGAGCAGTTCTTC. Amino acids: CSAPRSGVEVNEQFF.

V is TRBV27 and J is TRBJ2-2; D may be TRBD1 (6 bases). Germline CDR1 reads MNHEY; CDR2 reads SMNVEV (reference sequence). The CDR3 runs 14 residues. Trimming removed 5 bases at V and 1 base at J, with 8 bases between. CDR3 DNA sequence: TGTGCCAGCAGTGGGGGCGTGAACACCGGGGAGCTGTTTTTT. The encoded protein is CASSGGVNTGELFF.

The chain links TRBV2 to TRBJ2-4, with a weak D call TRBD1 (5 bases). This CDR3 spans 15 amino acids. Trimming left V 3 bases short and J 1 base short, with 10 bases between. Germline lookup yields CDR1 SNHLY and CDR2 FYNNEI. Here the CDR3 reads CASSEENRAKNIQYF. The CDR3 DNA reads as TGTGCCAGCAGTGAGGAAAACAGGGCCAAAAACATTCAGTACTTC.

This clonotype was seen a handful of times. The rearrangement links TRBV5-1 to TRBJ1-1; a weak D match, TRBD1 (5 bases). Germline lookup yields CDR1 SGHRS and CDR2 YFSETQ. The CDR3 length is 14 residues. V was trimmed by 6 bases and J by 4 bases, leaving 16 bases between them. The CDR3 spells CASTKTGTGTEAFF. The CDR3 region has the DNA TGCGCCAGCACCAAGACGGGGACGGGCACTGAAGCTTTCTTT.

CDR3 sequence reads: CSANEPGLANEQYF. The CDR3 nucleotides read TGCAGTGCTAACGAGCCGGGACTAGCGAACGAGCAGTACTTC. This chain uses TRBV20-1 with TRBJ2-7; 10 bases line up with TRBD2. Germline loops: CDR1 DFQATT, CDR2 SNEGSKA (reference sequence). The CDR3 sequence is 14 residues long. After removal of 4 bases from V and 5 bases from J, the junction contained 8 bases not matched to a gene.

The chain carries TRBV29-1 and TRBJ1-2; D remains ambiguous. Germline CDR1 is SQVTM and CDR2 is ANQGSEA. V gave up 6 bases and J gave up 0 bases, with 23 bases separating them. The CDR3 has 17 amino acids. CDR3 nucleotide sequence: TGCAGCGTGCGGTCTGAACATGTGCGCTTGGCTAACTATGGCTACACCTTC. Amino acid sequence: CSVRSEHVRLANYGYTF.

The J gene is TRBJ2-7, the V gene TRBV29-1; 7 bases fit TRBD2. CDR3 length: 11 amino acids. Unmatched junction bases numbered 2, after V lost 4 bases and J lost 5 bases. Germline loops: CDR1 SQVTM, CDR2 ANQGSEA. CDR3 loop: CSVVGGDEQYF. The CDR3 nucleotides read TGCAGCGTTGTTGGGGGGGACGAGCAGTACTTC.

V is TRBV6-1 and J is TRBJ1-5, with D maybe TRBD1 (5 bases). Trimming left V 7 bases short and J 1 base short, with 11 bases between. CDR1 is MNHNS, CDR2 SASEGT, per germline. CDR3 length: 14 residues. The CDR3 here is CASTKTDSNQPQHF. In nucleotides, the CDR3 is TGTGCCAGCACTAAGACAGACAGCAATCAGCCCCAGCATTTT.

The V call is TRBV27, the J call TRBJ2-3; D gene uncertain. This CDR3 has 15 residues. In germline, CDR1 is MNHEY, CDR2 SMNVEV (reference sequence). V was clipped by 5 bases and J by 1 base, with 13 bases between them. The CDR3, as DNA: TGTGCCAGCAGTCCTGCGGTAGAAGGCACAGATACGCAGTATTTT. Amino acids: CASSPAVEGTDTQYF.

V and J are TRBV4-1 and TRBJ2-1; D unresolved. CDR3 length: 14 residues. Germline CDR1 reads MGHRA; CDR2 reads YSYEKL. Trimming shortened V by 3 bases and J by 5 bases, and 11 bases separated the two germline ends. The CDR3 DNA sequence: TGCGCCAGCAGCCATCAACCCCAGCACAATGAGCAGTTCTTC. This codes for CASSHQPQHNEQFF.

This chain links TRBV10-3 with TRBJ2-7; no clear D gene. This CDR3 comprises 17 residues. Germline loops: CDR1 ENHRY, CDR2 SYGVKD. With 4 bases removed from V and 0 bases from J, the gap between germline ends came to 19 bases. CDR3 region: CAISGPTEYTVSYEQYF. In nucleotides, the CDR3 is TGTGCCATCAGTGGCCCCACGGAGTATACGGTCTCCTACGAGCAGTACTTC.

CDR3 amino acids: CASRETLGTKVSTDTQYF. DNA for the CDR3: TGTGCCAGCAGAGAGACTCTCGGGACAAAAGTTAGCACAGATACGCAGTATTTT. This rearrangement joins TRBV28 to TRBJ2-3, with D perhaps matching TRBD1 (6 bases). Germline V gene lookup returns CDR1 MDHEN and CDR2 SYDVKM. The ends were cut back, 6 bases at V and 0 bases at J, with 22 bases in the middle. The CDR3 length is 18 residues. The variable domain in full, completed from reference TRBV28 and TRBJ2-3, reads DVKVTQSSRYLVKRTGEKVFLECVQDMDHENMFWYRQDPGLGLRLIYFSYDVKMKEKGDIPEGYSVSREKKERFSLILESASTNQTSMYLCASRETLGTKVSTDTQYFGPGTRLTVL.

This sequence joins TRBV13 and TRBJ2-7; 8 bases agree with TRBD2. The CDR3 consists of 17 residues. Germline-derived CDR1 and CDR2 are PRHDT and FYEKMQ (reference sequence). With 2 bases clipped from V and 1 base from J, the junction kept 10 bases outside the gene matches. CDR3 in amino acids: CASSLRVSREVSYEQYF. Here the CDR3 DNA reads TGTGCCAGCAGCTTACGGGTATCGCGGGAGGTTTCCTACGAGCAGTACTTC.

V is TRBV5-1 and J is TRBJ2-1; tentative D call: TRBD1 (5 bases). The CDR3 is made up of 13 amino acids. With 1 base removed from V and 9 bases from J, the gap between germline ends came to 11 bases. Germline values: CDR1 SGHRS, CDR2 YFSETQ. Here the CDR3 reads CASSLIGAAEQFF. The DNA of the CDR3 is TGCGCCAGCAGCTTGATAGGGGCGGCTGAGCAGTTCTTC.

This sequence joins TRBV14 and TRBJ2-5; D may match TRBD1 or TRBD2 (5 bases each). V lost 3 bases and J 11 bases, leaving 25 bases between the germline ends. This CDR3 is 16 amino acids long. Germline CDR1 and CDR2: SGHDN and FVKESK. The DNA for the CDR3 is TGTGCCAGCAGCCATCGCTGGGACGCCGACGCTTGGGAGCAGTACTTC. Its protein product is CASSHRWDADAWEQYF.

The CDR3 coding sequence is TGTGCCAGCAGTTTGGTCAGGGAGTATCAGCCCCAGCATTTT. Its protein product is CASSLVREYQPQHF. V gene TRBV12-3 or TRBV12-4 combines with J gene TRBJ1-5, with D possibly matching TRBD1 (5 bases). V dropped 3 bases and J dropped 5 bases, with 11 bases sitting between them. The CDR3 length is 14 residues.

About this clonotype: Relative to the germline gene, one junction end is altered; a read error may explain this. The J gene is TRBJ2-5, the V gene TRBV6-5; D assignment may be TRBD1 or TRBD2 (6 bases each). The CDR3 has 14 amino acids. CDR1 is MNHEY, CDR2 SVGAGI, per germline. The DNA for the CDR3 is TGTGCCGGCAGTGATGGGGGGCTCGGGGAAGGGCAGTACTTC. This translates into CAGSDGGLGEGQYF.

The chain combines TRBV7-9 with TRBJ2-1; 9 bases line up with TRBD2. The V gene's germline CDR1 is SEHNR and CDR2 FQNEAQ (reference sequence). V was pared by 5 bases and J by 8 bases, with 13 bases of the junction left unmatched. The length of the CDR3 is 16 residues. CDR3 loop: CASSPSASGGIDEQFF. The DNA for the CDR3 is TGTGCCAGCAGCCCTTCGGCAAGCGGGGGGATCGATGAGCAGTTCTTC.

This clonotype was seen a few times. One end of the junction fails to match germline, which may point to a read error. The V call is TRBV7-9, the J call TRBJ1-2, with a possible D match to TRBD1 (5 bases). CDR3 length: 14 amino acids. Germline V gives CDR1 SEHNR, CDR2 FQNEAQ (reference sequence). In DNA, the CDR3 is TGTGCCAGCAGCCTAGCCGAGGGGCCCTATGGCTACACCTTC. Protein sequence: CASSLAEGPYGYTF.

The V gene is TRBV19, the J gene TRBJ2-1, with TRBD2 matching over 12 bases. Germline trimming cut 3 bases from V and 5 bases from J; bases unmatched to any gene: 5. This CDR3 spans 16 amino acids. Germline loops: CDR1 LNHDA, CDR2 SQIVND (reference sequence). The CDR3 coding sequence is TGTGCCAGTAGTATCTCGACTAGCGGGGGCAACAATGAGCAGTTCTTC. It is translated as CASSISTSGGNNEQFF.

The table lists this clonotype with a count of one. This chain joins TRBV12-3 or TRBV12-4 and TRBJ2-5, with TRBD2 matching 14 bases. The CDR3 length is 18 residues. The J segment lost 0 bases and the V segment lost 5 bases, leaving 8 bases of the junction unmatched. The CDR3 region has the DNA TGTGCCAGCAGTCCGACTAGCGGGAGGGCCAGGTACCAAGAGACCCAGTACTTC. This sequence encodes CASSPTSGRARYQETQYF.

A few counts support this clonotype. The chain recombines TRBV7-2 with TRBJ2-7, with 7 bases matching TRBD1. Germline assignment: CDR1 SGHTA and CDR2 FQGNSA. The CDR3 spans 16 residues. The trim removed 3 bases at V and 3 bases at J, leaving 11 bases unmatched. CDR3 DNA sequence: TGTGCCAGCAGCTTCCGGCACAGGGGCCCCTTCTACGAGCAGTACTTC. It yields the protein CASSFRHRGPFYEQYF.

This clonotype was observed a few times. The chain combines TRBV6-5 with TRBJ1-4; D is unresolved. Germline CDR1 MNHEY, CDR2 SVGAGI. V lost 5 bases, J lost 3 bases, and 13 bases lay in between. The length of the CDR3 is 15 residues. The chain's CDR3 is CASSPNRGPNEKLFF. The CDR3 nucleotides read TGTGCCAGCAGTCCAAACCGCGGACCTAATGAAAAACTGTTTTTT.

The chain recombines TRBV3-1 with TRBJ1-1; perhaps TRBD1 as D (6 bases). The CDR3 is 14 residues long. Germline loops: CDR1 LGHDT, CDR2 YNNKEL (reference sequence). Trimming removed 2 bases at V and 5 bases at J, with 12 bases between. CDR3 in amino acids: CASSQRDIATEAFF. In DNA, the CDR3 is TGTGCCAGCAGCCAACGGGACATTGCGACTGAAGCTTTCTTT.

This clonotype appeared a few times. This chain links TRBV6-1 with TRBJ1-4; D gene ambiguous. Between the trimmed V and J ends, which lost 3 bases and 5 bases, there was a span of 10 bases. The CDR3 runs 14 residues. From germline, CDR1 is MNHNS and CDR2 SASEGT. The CDR3 region is CASSDRLRNEKLFF. The CDR3 DNA is TGTGCCAGCAGTGACAGACTAAGGAATGAAAAACTGTTTTTT.

The chain combines TRBV3-1 with TRBJ2-5; D gene unclear. V was shortened by 0 bases and J by 5 bases, with 7 bases between the two germline ends. The CDR3 is 13 residues long. Germline V gives CDR1 LGHDT, CDR2 YNNKEL (reference sequence). The DNA of the CDR3 is TGTGCCAGCAGCCAAGAACCTGGGGAGACCCAGTACTTC. It specifies CASSQEPGETQYF.